This record covers a single T cell receptor (beta chain). Produced via immunoSEQ multiplex PCR; TCRdb's table is partial and in-frame only. The sample has fewer than 75,000 clones, around 87% seen once; the top ten hold 35% to 45%. With 1 base removed from V and 8 bases from J, the gap between germline ends came to 5 bases. Germline lookup yields CDR1 MDHEN and CDR2 SYDVKM. The CDR3 extends over 12 amino acids. This entry is derived from a study of radiotherapy plus CTLA-4 blockade in lung cancer. Study at large: Objective response rate was about 20%; disease control rate, approximately 33%.

Alongside CTLA-4 blockade with ipilimumab, patients with chemo-refractory metastatic non-small-cell lung cancer received focal radiation. This chain joins TRBV28 and TRBJ2-2; D is unclear. The source of this sequence is a human donor with non-small cell lung cancer that progressed on radiotherapy plus ipilimumab. Sequenced here: peripheral blood, sampled from a patient treated with radiotherapy plus ipilimumab. Here the CDR3 DNA reads TGTGCCAGCAGTTTATTGGGGGGGGAGCTGTTTTTT. It translates to CASSLLGGELFF.